Sequencing of this T cell receptor beta chain was carried out in a study of cytomegalovirus exposure and HLA in healthy donors. The CDR3 is made up of 15 amino acids. Germline V gene lookup returns CDR1 SGHTA and CDR2 FQGNSA. The junction had 10 bases not matched to a gene; V was cut back by 1 base and J by 10 bases. Assay used: immunoSEQ multiplex PCR; TCRdb lists only in-frame clones, some missing. The data show 200,000 to 250,000 clones, with around four fifths seen just once and around 15% held by the top ten. V usage is TRBV7-2 and J usage is TRBJ1-5; 7 bases fit TRBD1. The sequenced sample consisted of PBMCs. This clonotype originated in a woman aged 30 to 39 in good health and CMV-seropositive. The CDR3 sequence: CASSLVQGGRVPQHF. The CDR3 coding sequence is TGTGCCAGCAGCTTAGTTCAGGGGGGAAGGGTCCCCCAGCATTTT. Full variable domain (missing parts from reference TRBV7-2 and TRBJ1-5): GAGVSQSPSNKVTEKGKDVELRCDPISGHTALYWYRQSLGQGLEFLIYFQGNSAPDKSGLPSDRFSAERTGGSVSTLTIQRTQQEDSAVYLCASSLVQGGRVPQHFGDGTRLSIL.